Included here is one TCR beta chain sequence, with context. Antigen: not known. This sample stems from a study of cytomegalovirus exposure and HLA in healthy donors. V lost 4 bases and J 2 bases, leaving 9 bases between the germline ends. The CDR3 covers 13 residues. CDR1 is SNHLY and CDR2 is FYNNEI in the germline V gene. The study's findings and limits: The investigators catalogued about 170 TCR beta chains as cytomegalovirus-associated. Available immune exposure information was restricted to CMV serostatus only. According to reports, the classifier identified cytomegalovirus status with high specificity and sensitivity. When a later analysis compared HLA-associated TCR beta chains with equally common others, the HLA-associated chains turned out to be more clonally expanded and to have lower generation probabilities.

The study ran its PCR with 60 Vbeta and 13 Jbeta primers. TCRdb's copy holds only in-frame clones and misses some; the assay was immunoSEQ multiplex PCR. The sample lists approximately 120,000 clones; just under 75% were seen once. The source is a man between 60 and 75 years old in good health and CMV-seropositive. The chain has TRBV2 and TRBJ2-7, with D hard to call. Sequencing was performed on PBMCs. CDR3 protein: CASSGGETYEQYF. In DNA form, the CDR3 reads TGTGCCAGCAGTGGTGGAGAGACCTACGAGCAGTACTTC.